Below are 31 T cell receptor beta chains sequenced from a single sample in a study of radiation and T cells in renal cell carcinoma. Described treatment: treatment-naive control, cytoreductive nephrectomy. Profiled with immunoSEQ multiplex PCR; TCRdb holds only in-frame clones, not every one. The sample has some 20,000 clones; 45% to 70% are singletons. The sample was tumor tissue, taken from a patient whose treatment was nephrectomy without radiotherapy. The source of these receptors is a human donor with renal cell carcinoma.

The V gene is TRBV7-2, the J gene TRBJ1-3; unclear D gene. CDR3 length equals 16 residues. Looked up from germline, CDR1 is SGHTA and CDR2 is FQGNSA. The V gene lost 5 bases and the J gene lost 0 bases, with 14 bases spanning the gap. The CDR3 DNA reads TGTGCCAGCAGCAGGGATTCGGGGTCCTCTGGAAACACCATATATTTT. Translation gives CASSRDSGSSGNTIYF.

CDR3 bases: TGTGCCAGTACTGATCCGACAGGGATCAATCAGCCCCAGCATTTT. Its protein product is CASTDPTGINQPQHF. The chain recombines TRBV19 with TRBJ1-5; 7 bases fit TRBD1. The CDR3 covers 15 residues. V trimming: 7 bases; J trimming: 3 bases; junction bases outside the gene matches: 9. The V gene's germline CDR1 is LNHDA and CDR2 SQIVND (reference sequence).

The chain is built from TRBV2 and TRBJ2-7, with unresolved D. The CDR3 covers 12 residues. The germline V and J ends were trimmed by 2 bases and 7 bases, with 9 bases remaining between them. The germline V gene has CDR1 SNHLY and CDR2 FYNNEI. The DNA of the CDR3 is TGTGCCAGCAGTGAAAATTCTGGAGAGCAGTACTTC. Protein sequence: CASSENSGEQYF.

This clone appeared many times. This chain joins TRBV13 and TRBJ1-4; no clear D gene. Germline V gene data show CDR1 as PRHDT and CDR2 as FYEKMQ (reference sequence). V lost 4 bases and J 7 bases, leaving 16 bases between the germline ends. The CDR3 totals 15 residues. The CDR3 loop reads CASSSARASGEKLFF. For the CDR3, the DNA is TGTGCCAGCAGCTCCGCCCGGGCGTCCGGTGAAAAACTGTTTTTT.

The chain employs TRBV7-6 and TRBJ1-1; D gene uncertain. The germline CDR1 and CDR2 sequences are SGHVS and FNYEAQ. The CDR3 runs to 14 residues. V lost 1 base and J 0 bases, leaving 6 bases between the germline ends. The CDR3 nucleotides read TGTGCCAGCAGCTTAGGGGATGTGAACACTGAAGCTTTCTTT. As protein: CASSLGDVNTEAFF. The variable domain in full, completed from reference TRBV7-6 and TRBJ1-1, reads GAGVSQSPRYKVTKRGQDVALRCDPISGHVSLYWYRQALGQGPEFLTYFNYEAQQDKSGLPNDRFSAERPEGSISTLTIQRTEQRDSAMYRCASSLGDVNTEAFFGQGTRLTVV.

The chain carries TRBV30 and TRBJ2-2; D not resolved. V was trimmed by 2 bases and J by 4 bases, leaving 11 bases between them. CDR1 and CDR2 (germline): GTSNPN, SVGIG (reference sequence). This CDR3 spans 14 amino acids. CDR3 nucleotides: TGTGCCTGGAGTCTCCGAACAGTCACCGGGGAGCTGTTTTTT. This sequence encodes CAWSLRTVTGELFF. The whole variable domain, remainder taken from reference TRBV30 and TRBJ2-2, is SQTIHQWPATLVQPVGSPLSLECTVEGTSNPNLYWYRQAAGRGLQLLFYSVGIGQISSEVPQNLSASRPQDRQFILSSKKLLLSDSGFYLCAWSLRTVTGELFFGEGSRLTVL.

The chain joins TRBV19 to TRBJ2-7; D is unresolved. Germline V lookup: CDR1 LNHDA, CDR2 SQIVND (reference sequence). Trimming stripped 2 bases from V and 6 bases from J, with 14 bases between. The CDR3 runs 14 residues. CDR3: CASSIKLGEIEQYF. The CDR3 DNA follows: TGTGCCAGTAGTATAAAGCTAGGAGAGATCGAGCAGTACTTC. Drawing the rest from reference TRBV19 and TRBJ2-7, the complete variable domain is DGGITQSPKYLFRKEGQNVTLSCEQNLNHDAMYWYRQDPGQGLRLIYYSQIVNDFQKGDIAEGYSVSREKKESFPLTVTSAQKNPTAFYLCASSIKLGEIEQYFGPGTRLTVT.

CDR3 bases: TGCGCCAGCAGCGGGACTAGCGGGAACACCGGGGAGCTGTTTTTT. The encoded protein is CASSGTSGNTGELFF. The V call is TRBV5-1, the J call TRBJ2-2; TRBD2 matches 11 bases. V was clipped by 4 bases and J by 1 base; unmatched bases: 0. Germline V gives CDR1 SGHRS, CDR2 YFSETQ. CDR3 length: 15 residues.

The V call is TRBV19, the J call TRBJ1-2, with TRBD1 matching 11 bases. The CDR3 spans 13 residues. The trim removed 9 bases at V and 7 bases at J, leaving 7 bases unmatched. Germline CDR1 LNHDA, CDR2 SQIVND (reference sequence). CDR3 DNA: TGTGCCAGCCGGGACAGGGGGTATGGTGGCTACACCTTC. It translates to CASRDRGYGGYTF.

The chain is built from TRBV5-1 and TRBJ2-2; D not resolved. Trimming pared 4 bases from V and 5 bases from J, leaving 6 bases between. Germline-derived CDR1 and CDR2 are SGHRS and YFSETQ. This CDR3 comprises 12 residues. CDR3 DNA sequence: TGCGCCAGCAGCCAGAATACCGGGGAGCTGTTTTTT. This sequence encodes CASSQNTGELFF.

This clone came up a few times. V is TRBV2 and J is TRBJ2-6; D is unclear. This CDR3 region has 15 residues. CDR1 SNHLY and CDR2 FYNNEI come from the germline V gene. V was trimmed by 3 bases and J by 0 bases, leaving 6 bases between them. The CDR3 DNA reads as TGTGCCAGCAGTGACACGATCTCTGGGGCCAACGTCCTGACTTTC. As protein: CASSDTISGANVLTF.

The chain employs TRBV5-1 and TRBJ1-1, with TRBD1 matching over 9 bases. The CDR3 extends over 15 amino acids. The junction had 5 bases not matched to a gene; V was cut back by 0 bases and J by 5 bases. CDR1 and CDR2 from the germline V gene are SGHRS and YFSETQ. The CDR3 here is CASSLVGQGQTEAFF. As DNA, the CDR3 is TGCGCCAGCAGCTTGGTAGGACAGGGGCAAACTGAAGCTTTCTTT.

The genes are TRBV18 and TRBJ2-1; 9 bases fit TRBD1. Germline V gives CDR1 KGHSH, CDR2 LQKENI. V lost 0 bases, J lost 7 bases, and 7 bases stayed unmatched. The CDR3 totals 16 residues. As DNA, the CDR3 is TGTGCCAGCTCACCACCCCGGACAGGGGACAAAAATGAGCAGTTCTTC. Residues: CASSPPRTGDKNEQFF.

This clone was seen repeatedly, ten times or more. The rearrangement uses TRBV14 and TRBJ2-5; D ambiguous. V gave up 4 bases and J gave up 2 bases, with 8 bases separating them. CDR1 and CDR2 from the germline V gene are SGHDN and FVKESK. The CDR3 runs 13 residues. The CDR3 spells CASSRVVQETQYF. The CDR3 bases are TGTGCCAGCAGCCGTGTCGTACAAGAGACCCAGTACTTC.

This chain connects TRBV7-2 to TRBJ2-7; 8 bases are a match to TRBD2. The CDR3 runs to 13 residues. CDR1 and CDR2 (germline): SGHTA, FQGNSA. V was clipped by 0 bases and J by 9 bases; unmatched bases: 4. CDR3 loop: CASSLASGVGQYF. CDR3 coding DNA: TGTGCCAGCAGCTTAGCTAGCGGGGTCGGGCAGTACTTC.

CDR3 nucleotides: TGTGCCATCCAGGTGACAGATACGCAGTATTTT. As protein: CAIQVTDTQYF. J is TRBJ2-3 and V is TRBV10-3, with D hard to call. In germline, CDR1 is ENHRY, CDR2 SYGVKD. This CDR3 is 11 amino acids long. Trimming took 8 bases from V and 3 from J, leaving 6 bases between them.

This clone was recorded once. The chain has TRBV30 and TRBJ1-4; D not resolved. This CDR3 is 14 amino acids long. Between the trimmed V and J ends, which lost 5 bases and 3 bases, there was a span of 13 bases. CDR1 is GTSNPN and CDR2 is SVGIG in the germline V gene (reference sequence). The CDR3 DNA is TGTGCCTGGCTTCGCAGAGGACCTAATGAAAAACTGTTTTTT. It translates to CAWLRRGPNEKLFF. The complete variable domain, with remaining parts taken from reference TRBV30 and TRBJ1-4, reads SQTIHQWPATLVQPVGSPLSLECTVEGTSNPNLYWYRQAAGRGLQLLFYSVGIGQISSEVPQNLSASRPQDRQFILSSKKLLLSDSGFYLCAWLRRGPNEKLFFGSGTQLSVL.

The chain carries TRBV5-4 and TRBJ1-1, with a weak D call TRBD1 (6 bases). V was cut by 4 bases and J by 2 bases, with 21 bases left in between. The CDR3 sequence is 17 residues long. Germline V gene sequence: CDR1 SGHNT, CDR2 YYREEE (reference sequence). CDR3 protein: CASSPGGRGRFNTEAFF. The CDR3 DNA reads TGTGCCAGCAGCCCTGGGGGGCGGGGGCGATTTAACACTGAAGCTTTCTTT.

This clone was recorded once. The J gene is TRBJ2-3, the V gene TRBV6-5; 7 positions agree with TRBD2. CDR1 is MNHEY, CDR2 SVGAGI, per germline. The V segment lost 0 bases and the J segment 3 bases; nucleotides outside the gene matches: 6. CDR3 size: 16 residues. The CDR3 DNA follows: TGTGCCAGCAGTTACTCGACCGGGGGGTTTACAGATACGCAGTATTTT. This sequence encodes CASSYSTGGFTDTQYF.

By share, this clone counts as medium-sized. This chain links TRBV5-1 with TRBJ1-4; D gene unclear. The V gene lost 0 bases and the J gene lost 7 bases, with 16 bases spanning the gap. Germline V CDR1 and CDR2: SGHRS, YFSETQ. The CDR3 has 16 amino acids. CDR3 nucleotide sequence: TGCGCCAGCAGCTTGGCAGGTTCGTTTACAGTTGAAAAACTGTTTTTT. It is translated as CASSLAGSFTVEKLFF.

The rearrangement joins TRBV29-1 to TRBJ1-5; no reliable D call. V dropped 4 bases and J dropped 4 bases, with 14 bases sitting between them. Germline-derived CDR1 and CDR2 are SQVTM and ANQGSEA. The CDR3 contains 14 residues. CDR3 sequence (DNA): TGCAGCGTTGTAGGGCCGGGCCCAAATCAGCCCCAGCATTTT. Protein sequence: CSVVGPGPNQPQHF.

This chain joins TRBV6-5 and TRBJ1-2; D remains unclear. Germline assignment: CDR1 MNHEY and CDR2 SVGAGI. This CDR3 contains 15 residues. V was trimmed by 2 bases and J by 4 bases, leaving 14 bases between them. The CDR3 DNA sequence: TGTGCCAGCAGTTACCGGGTATGGGGTAGCTATGGCTACACCTTC. Translation: CASSYRVWGSYGYTF.

This chain uses TRBV4-3 with TRBJ1-3, with D unresolved. Germline loops: CDR1 LGHNA, CDR2 YSLEER. There are 15 residues in the CDR3. Trimming shortened V by 1 base and J by 0 bases, and 7 bases separated the two germline ends. The CDR3 region has the DNA TGCGCCAGCAGCCAAGGGACGGCCTCTGGAAACACCATATATTTT. Translating it yields CASSQGTASGNTIYF.

V gene TRBV5-2 combines with J gene TRBJ2-7. TRBV5-2 has pseudogene status. CDR3 length: 13 residues. CDR3 in amino acids: CASSQDQGYEQYF. CDR3 coding DNA: TGCGCCAGCAGCCAAGATCAAGGTTACGAGCAGTACTTC.

This chain uses TRBV7-1 with TRBJ2-7, with 8 bases aligning to TRBD1. TRBV7-1 is an open reading frame whose function is uncertain. J lost 0 bases, V lost 4 bases, and 5 bases had no gene match. The CDR3 covers 15 residues. The CDR3 coding sequence is TGTGCCAGCAGCTTCGGGACAGGTAACTCCTACGAGCAGTACTTC. As protein: CASSFGTGNSYEQYF.

This chain uses TRBV29-1 with TRBJ1-2; no clear D gene. The V and J ends lost 4 bases and 6 bases respectively, with 9 bases between them. CDR3 size: 11 residues. Germline loops: CDR1 SQVTM, CDR2 ANQGSEA. The CDR3 DNA follows: TGCAGCGTTGGTCAGAGTGATGGCTACACCTTC. It codes for CSVGQSDGYTF.

The chain employs TRBV7-2 and TRBJ1-4; possibly TRBD1 for D (6 bases). From germline, CDR1 is SGHTA and CDR2 FQGNSA. Trimming pared 6 bases from V and 8 bases from J, leaving 16 bases between. The CDR3 totals 14 residues. The CDR3 is CASSPTGAGEKLFF. The DNA of the CDR3 is TGTGCCAGCAGTCCCACGGGGGCGGGGGAAAAACTGTTTTTT.

This chain connects TRBV11-2 to TRBJ1-5; D not resolved. Germline assignment: CDR1 SGHAT and CDR2 FQNNGV. The CDR3 runs to 15 residues. V was cut by 0 bases and J by 3 bases, with 9 bases left in between. CDR3: CASSLDRQNNQPQHF. In nucleotides, the CDR3 is TGTGCCAGCAGCTTAGATCGTCAAAACAATCAGCCCCAGCATTTT.

There are a few counts of this clone. V gene TRBV2 combines with J gene TRBJ2-3, with 13 bases that match TRBD2. This CDR3 has 17 residues. Germline CDR1 and CDR2: SNHLY and FYNNEI. J lost 2 bases, V lost 6 bases, and 8 bases had no gene match. CDR3 sequence (DNA): TGTGCCAGCAGGGCCCTGACTAGCGGGGGGCACACAGATACGCAGTATTTT. This codes for CASRALTSGGHTDTQYF.

The V and J genes are TRBV5-6 and TRBJ2-7; 14 bases map to TRBD2. The CDR3 spans 16 residues. CDR1 is SGHDT and CDR2 is YYEEEE in the germline V gene. J was trimmed by 2 bases and V by 4 bases; bases with no gene match: 5. The CDR3 protein is CASSGGLAGVTYEQYF. The CDR3 region has the DNA TGTGCCAGCAGCGGGGGACTAGCGGGGGTCACCTACGAGCAGTACTTC.

The chain couples TRBV9 to TRBJ2-5; a possible D gene is TRBD2 (6 bases). V dropped 5 bases and J dropped 0 bases, with 14 bases sitting between them. The CDR3 spans 15 residues. Looked up from germline, CDR1 is SGDLS and CDR2 is YYNGEE. For the CDR3, the DNA is TGTGCCAGCAGTGATCCCCGGGGGTACCAAGAGACCCAGTACTTC. Protein product: CASSDPRGYQETQYF.